The present TCR beta chain was sequenced within a study of blood T cell repertoires in COVID-19. Study context: Nucleic acid was either cDNA or gDNA, and it came from T cells, B-cell-depleted T cells, or PBMCs.

In its sample, this clone was seen once. Per the original methods: For nucleated cells, counts were estimated from reference gene primer amplification. The method was immunoSEQ multiplex PCR; TCRdb's version includes in-frame clones alone and lacks a portion of them. The DNA gave D and trimming, while V, J and clone size come from that table. Among 200,000 to 250,000 clones listed, roughly 88% were seen once. CDR3 length: 15 amino acids. The J segment lost 10 bases and the V segment lost 0 bases, leaving 10 bases of the junction unmatched. In germline, CDR1 is MNHNY, CDR2 SVGAGI (reference sequence). The TCR comes from a man older than 75 with acute or convalescent COVID-19. The sample consisted of peripheral blood. The genes are TRBV6-6 and TRBJ2-7; 9 nucleotides match TRBD2. CDR3 in amino acids: CASSYSSAGGVGQYF. The CDR3 DNA reads TGTGCCAGCAGTTACTCATCGGCGGGAGGGGTGGGACAGTACTTC.